The 12 T cell receptor beta chains below come from one sample, sequenced in a study of spatial heterogeneity in lung cancer. TCRdb re-called the 5' RACE reads through MiXCR, storing one row per CDR3 protein. The data hold about 38,000 distinct CDR3 sequences, with 6% to 8% observed a single time. Time point indicated: sample taken at primary tumor resection. Frozen PBMC, nontumor lung or tumor provided whole RNA, which was sequenced unsorted. Here the sequenced sample was PBMCs, taken at surgery. The source is a male donor with early-stage non-small cell lung cancer.

There are a few counts of this clonotype. The chain uses TRBV12-3 or TRBV12-4 and TRBJ1-1; D is unresolved. Trimming shortened V by 3 bases and J by 2 bases, and 10 bases separated the two germline ends. The CDR3 extends over 14 amino acids. The CDR3 protein is CASSFLGFNTEAFF. CDR3 DNA sequence: TGTGCCAGCAGTTTTTTGGGGTTTAACACTGAAGCTTTCTTT.

This clonotype was seen only a few times. This chain links TRBV6-2 or TRBV6-3 with TRBJ2-5; either TRBD1 or TRBD2 may fit D (6 bases each). This CDR3 comprises 15 residues. Trimming left V 2 bases short and J 7 bases short, with 17 bases between. Germline V gene data show CDR1 as MNHEY and CDR2 as SVGEGT. The CDR3 bases are TGTGCCAGCAGTTACCCCTACAGAGGAGGGGGGACCCAGTACTTC. This translates into CASSYPYRGGGTQYF.

In this sample, this clonotype turned up many times. The rearrangement uses TRBV7-3 and TRBJ2-5; D remains unclear. There are 14 residues in the CDR3. The germline V gene has CDR1 SGHTA and CDR2 FQGTGA. Trimming pared 5 bases from V and 0 bases from J, leaving 10 bases between. CDR3: CASSPWADQETQYF. In DNA, the CDR3 is TGTGCCAGCAGCCCCTGGGCAGACCAAGAGACCCAGTACTTC.

Ten or more counts support this clonotype. The genes are TRBV29-1 and TRBJ2-2; the D is unclear. The CDR3 is 13 amino acids. Between the trimmed V and J ends, which lost 6 bases and 5 bases, there was a span of 13 bases. Per germline, CDR1 SQVTM and CDR2 ANQGSEA. The CDR3 loop is CSVPKGGTGELFF. The CDR3 DNA reads TGCAGCGTCCCGAAGGGTGGAACCGGGGAGCTGTTTTTT.

In its sample, this clonotype is medium-sized. The CDR3 nucleotides are TGCAGCGTCGCGGACAGCTTCTACTCTGGAAACACCATATATTTT. Amino acid sequence: CSVADSFYSGNTIYF. J is TRBJ1-3 and V is TRBV29-1; D perhaps matches TRBD1 (6 bases). Trimming cost V 6 bases and J 0 bases, with 15 bases left between them. CDR3 length equals 15 residues. Germline CDR1 SQVTM, CDR2 ANQGSEA.

This clonotype occurred many times. The chain is built from TRBV11-1 and TRBJ2-1; no clear D gene. The CDR3 loop spans 13 amino acids. The V end was cut by 2 bases, the J end by 4 bases, with 6 bases between. Looked up from germline, CDR1 is SGHAT and CDR2 is FQDESV (reference sequence). CDR3 sequence (DNA): TGTGCCAGCAGCTTATCACTATACAATGAGCAGTTCTTC. This sequence encodes CASSLSLYNEQFF.

The chain has TRBV14 and TRBJ2-6, with D hard to call. Trimming removed 5 bases from V and 0 bases from J, with 17 bases in between. From germline, CDR1 is SGHDN and CDR2 FVKESK. The CDR3 runs 18 residues. CDR3 bases: TGTGCCAGCAGCACACGCCGACATCGACTCTCTGGGGCCAACGTCCTGACTTTC. Its translation is CASSTRRHRLSGANVLTF.

This clonotype showed up just once. V and J are TRBV5-1 and TRBJ1-1; D remains ambiguous. The CDR3 is 13 residues long. CDR1 and CDR2 from the germline V gene are SGHRS and YFSETQ. The ends were cut back, 2 bases at V and 2 bases at J, with 7 bases in the middle. In DNA, the CDR3 is TGCGCCAGCAGCTTAAACAGCAACACTGAAGCTTTCTTT. Protein product: CASSLNSNTEAFF.

This clonotype was observed many times. The rearrangement joins TRBV29-1 to TRBJ1-1; 10 bases are shared with TRBD1. CDR3 size: 12 residues. CDR1 SQVTM and CDR2 ANQGSEA come from the germline V gene. With 7 bases clipped from V and 8 bases from J, the junction kept 7 bases outside the gene matches. In nucleotides, the CDR3 is TGCAGCGGCTTCCGACAGGGGGCGGAAGCTTTCTTT. It codes for CSGFRQGAEAFF.

This clonotype was detected ten times or more. The chain employs TRBV3-1 and TRBJ2-1; D gene unclear. The CDR3 is 13 amino acids. Per the germline V gene, CDR1 is LGHDT and CDR2 is YNNKEL (reference sequence). With 5 bases removed from V and 4 bases from J, the gap between germline ends came to 9 bases. This CDR3 is CASSSFEYNEQFF. The CDR3 DNA follows: TGTGCCAGCAGCTCCTTTGAATACAATGAGCAGTTCTTC.

This clonotype was detected ten times or more. The rearrangement uses TRBV29-1 and TRBJ1-5; D gene ambiguous. CDR1 and CDR2 from the germline V gene are SQVTM and ANQGSEA. The CDR3 is made up of 12 amino acids. V lost 4 bases to trimming and J lost 1 base, with 5 bases between them. DNA of the CDR3: TGCAGCGTTGCAGCAAGCAATCAGCCCCAGCATTTT. Protein product: CSVAASNQPQHF.

This clonotype was recorded a few times. The rearrangement links TRBV12-3 or TRBV12-4 to TRBJ2-6; D ambiguous. Deletions cut 5 bases from V and 4 bases from J, with 9 bases between. The CDR3 is 14 amino acids. The CDR3 nucleotides read TGTGCCAGCAGTCCCTTGGCCGGGGCCAACGTCCTGACTTTC. Protein product: CASSPLAGANVLTF.